This paragraph covers one T cell receptor beta chain sequence. Antigen: not known. This record belongs to a study of cytomegalovirus exposure and HLA in healthy donors. Study-wide results and limits: For most TCR sequences rarity was the rule, although some public TCRs occurred in many donors.

Profiled with immunoSEQ multiplex PCR; TCRdb holds only in-frame clones, not every one. Of more than 130,000 clones in the sample, approximately 86% were seen once. The CDR3 is made up of 16 amino acids. Germline V gives CDR1 LGHNA, CDR2 YNFKEQ. J was trimmed by 0 bases and V by 1 base; bases with no gene match: 6. The receptor was isolated from a woman under 30 in good health and CMV-seropositive. Sequenced input: PBMCs. The chain recombines TRBV4-2 with TRBJ2-7; 7 bases are a match to TRBD1. This CDR3 is CASSQVRGTVSYEQYF. For the CDR3, the DNA is TGTGCCAGCAGCCAAGTAAGGGGGACAGTCTCCTACGAGCAGTACTTC.